This passage covers 17 T cell receptor beta chains from one sample sequenced in a study of T cells after yellow fever vaccination. TCRdb re-derived calls from the 5' RACE reads in MiXCR, one entry per CDR3 protein. Counted here are 150,000 to 200,000 distinct CDR3 sequences, about 11% occurring once; the ten biggest clones make up 36%. Sequencing used CD8+ T cells sorted from PBMCs, obtained 15 days after the yellow fever booster vaccination. Receptors originate from a man aged 18 to 29 who received the YFV17D yellow fever vaccine.

V usage is TRBV6-1 and J usage is TRBJ1-5; no clear D. Germline assignment: CDR1 MNHNS and CDR2 SASEGT. The CDR3 contains 11 residues. V was pared by 6 bases and J by 3 bases, with 3 bases between. CDR3 protein: CASSDNQPQHF. The CDR3 region has the DNA TGTGCCAGCAGCGACAATCAGCCCCAGCATTTT.

This CDR3 is CASSFRLAIERADTQYF. Written as DNA, the CDR3 is TGTGCCAGCAGTTTCCGGCTAGCTATAGAGCGAGCAGATACGCAGTATTTT. The chain uses TRBV6-2 or TRBV6-3 and TRBJ2-3; the D gene is possibly TRBD2 (5 bases). From germline, CDR1 is MNHEY and CDR2 SVGEGT. The CDR3 covers 17 residues. Trimming left V 4 bases short and J 4 bases short, with 21 bases between.

This clonotype was observed at least ten times. The chain recombines TRBV4-3 with TRBJ2-1, with D perhaps matching TRBD2 (6 bases). The CDR3 loop spans 14 amino acids. Trimming pared 5 bases from V and 0 bases from J, leaving 8 bases between. The germline CDR1 and CDR2 sequences are LGHNA and YSLEER. The CDR3: CASSTGSSYNEQFF. The CDR3 DNA is TGCGCCAGCAGCACCGGGAGCTCCTACAATGAGCAGTTCTTC.

In this sample, this clonotype turned up a few times. V gene TRBV7-9 combines with J gene TRBJ1-5; TRBD1 matches at 9 bases. V shed 4 bases, J shed 7 bases, and the junction held 8 bases outside the gene matches. CDR1 is SEHNR, CDR2 FQNEAQ, per germline (reference sequence). The CDR3 is 15 amino acids. The CDR3 here is CASSSGQGGEQPQHF. CDR3 coding DNA: TGTGCCAGCAGCTCGGGACAGGGCGGAGAGCAGCCCCAGCATTTT.

This clonotype was seen only a few times. This chain uses TRBV4-3 with TRBJ2-1; D possibly matches TRBD1 or TRBD2 (6 bases each). The CDR3 spans 17 residues. Germline CDR1 is LGHNA and CDR2 is YSLEER. V lost 3 bases, J lost 1 base, and 16 bases lay in between. The CDR3 DNA reads TGCGCCAGCAGCCACCAATGGCCGGGGGCTTCCTACAATGAGCAGTTCTTC. Encoded protein: CASSHQWPGASYNEQFF.

V and J are TRBV12-3 or TRBV12-4 and TRBJ2-3; maybe TRBD2 (6 bases). CDR3 length: 16 amino acids. The ends were cut back, 3 bases at V and 5 bases at J, with 18 bases in the middle. The CDR3 reads CASSFPLSGREDTQYF. The CDR3 nucleotides read TGTGCCAGCAGTTTTCCCCTTAGCGGACGGGAAGATACGCAGTATTTT.

The CDR3 DNA sequence: TGTGCCAGTAGCACAGGTCCAAGCTACAATGAGCAGTTCTTC. It is translated as CASSTGPSYNEQFF. V gene TRBV19 combines with J gene TRBJ2-1; the D gene is possibly TRBD1 (5 bases). CDR1 is LNHDA, CDR2 SQIVND, per germline (reference sequence). The CDR3 has 14 residues. V gave up 6 bases and J gave up 3 bases, with 12 bases separating them.

This clonotype was observed many times. The chain is built from TRBV5-1 and TRBJ1-2; D not certain. The CDR3 contains 13 residues. Trimming removed 2 bases at V and 4 bases at J, with 9 bases between. The germline gives CDR1 SGHRS, CDR2 YFSETQ. CDR3 amino acids: CASSLLDGYGYTF. DNA of the CDR3: TGCGCCAGCAGCTTACTGGACGGCTATGGCTACACCTTC.

The CDR3 DNA follows: TGTGCCAGCAGCCCTCACAGGGGCCGTAGATCTACTGAAGCTTTCTTT. This translates into CASSPHRGRRSTEAFF. This chain links TRBV5-5 with TRBJ1-1, with TRBD1 matching 7 bases. CDR1 SGHKS and CDR2 YYEKEE come from the germline V gene (reference sequence). This CDR3 spans 16 amino acids. V shed 4 bases and J 5 bases; nucleotides not matched to a gene: 14.

This clonotype has more than one count but fewer than ten. The V and J genes are TRBV7-2 and TRBJ2-7, with D possibly matching TRBD2 (5 bases). Germline loops: CDR1 SGHTA, CDR2 FQGNSA. V was pared by 10 bases and J by 4 bases, with 14 bases between. The CDR3 has 12 residues. CDR3 coding DNA: TGTGCCACCCGGACCCCGGGGTACGAGCAGTACTTC. Residues: CATRTPGYEQYF.

This clonotype has more than one count but fewer than ten. CDR3 sequence reads: CASSNAGYTGELFF. Written as DNA, the CDR3 is TGTGCCAGCAGCAATGCGGGGTACACCGGGGAGCTGTTTTTT. This chain connects TRBV9 to TRBJ2-2, with D possibly TRBD2 on 6 matching bases. Deletions cut 4 bases from V and 3 bases from J, with 10 bases between. Germline-derived CDR1 and CDR2 are SGDLS and YYNGEE. The CDR3 loop spans 14 amino acids.

This clonotype was found a few times. V and J are TRBV7-2 and TRBJ1-5; D is uncertain. Germline V gene lookup returns CDR1 SGHTA and CDR2 FQGNSA. The CDR3 is 14 residues long. Trimming cost V 5 bases and J 5 bases, with 13 bases left between them. Written as DNA, the CDR3 is TGTGCCAGCAGCGAGCTGCGTTTGGATCAGCCCCAGCATTTT. It translates to CASSELRLDQPQHF.

The rearrangement joins TRBV20-1 to TRBJ2-5; tentatively, D is TRBD2 (5 bases). The germline V and J ends were trimmed by 2 bases and 2 bases, with 15 bases remaining between them. CDR3 size: 15 residues. The germline CDR1 and CDR2 sequences are DFQATT and SNEGSKA (reference sequence). Written as DNA, the CDR3 is TGCAGTGCTAGACAGGCCGAGCGGTCGCAAGAGACCCAGTACTTC. Protein: CSARQAERSQETQYF.

There are a few counts of this clonotype. J is TRBJ1-1 and V is TRBV7-9; D is undetermined. Deletions cut 5 bases from V and 5 bases from J, with 18 bases between. CDR1 and CDR2 (germline): SEHNR, FQNEAQ (reference sequence). The length of the CDR3 is 15 residues. CDR3 in DNA: TGTGCCAGCAGCCAACGGACTCTAGGGATGACTGAAGCTTTCTTT. Residues: CASSQRTLGMTEAFF.

This clonotype was observed a few times. The J gene is TRBJ1-1, the V gene TRBV14, with D hard to call. Deletions cut 0 bases from V and 5 bases from J, with 7 bases between. CDR1 and CDR2 from the germline V gene are SGHDN and FVKESK. The CDR3 runs to 13 residues. CDR3 sequence (DNA): TGTGCCAGCAGCCAAGAACCTGCGACTGAAGCTTTCTTT. Amino acids: CASSQEPATEAFF.

This clonotype was counted ten times or more. This chain joins TRBV5-1 and TRBJ2-7; tentatively, D is TRBD1 (6 bases). V lost 1 base and J 3 bases, leaving 17 bases between the germline ends. The length of the CDR3 is 16 residues. Germline V gene data show CDR1 as SGHRS and CDR2 as YFSETQ. CDR3 residues: CASSLQPLDSLYEQYF. DNA of the CDR3: TGCGCCAGCAGCTTGCAACCTTTGGACAGTCTCTACGAGCAGTACTTC. Looking up the rest from reference TRBV5-1 and TRBJ2-7 gives the full variable domain: KAGVTQTPRYLIKTRGQQVTLSCSPISGHRSVSWYQQTPGQGLQFLFEYFSETQRNKGNFPGRFSGRQFSNSRSEMNVSTLELGDSALYLCASSLQPLDSLYEQYFGPGTRLTVT.

This clonotype was detected only a few times. The chain uses TRBV6-5 and TRBJ1-2, with D maybe TRBD1 (6 bases). Germline loops: CDR1 MNHEY, CDR2 SVGAGI. The CDR3 covers 14 residues. V shed 6 bases and J shed 3 bases, with 14 bases lying between them. In DNA, the CDR3 is TGTGCCAGCAGCCCGCCCGGGACATACTATGGCTACACCTTC. Translating it yields CASSPPGTYYGYTF.